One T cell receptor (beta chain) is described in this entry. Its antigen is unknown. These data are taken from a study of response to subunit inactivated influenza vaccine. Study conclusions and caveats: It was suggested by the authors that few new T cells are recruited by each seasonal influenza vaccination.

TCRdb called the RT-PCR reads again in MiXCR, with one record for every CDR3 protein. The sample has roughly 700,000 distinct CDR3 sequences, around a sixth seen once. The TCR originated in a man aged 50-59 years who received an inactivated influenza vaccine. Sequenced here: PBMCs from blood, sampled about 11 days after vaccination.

DNA for the CDR3: TGTGCCATCAGTGTGGGGAAGCAAGAGACCCAGTACTTC. This sequence encodes CAISVGKQETQYF. V is TRBV10-3 and J is TRBJ2-5; D gene unclear. Trimming removed 4 bases from V and 2 bases from J, with 8 bases in between. Germline-derived CDR1 and CDR2 are ENHRY and SYGVKD. There are 13 residues in the CDR3.